This entry describes one T cell receptor (beta chain). CDR1 is SGHTA and CDR2 is FQGNSA in the germline V gene. The CDR3 consists of 14 residues. The V and J ends lost 6 bases and 2 bases, in that order; junction bases with no gene match: 6. These data come from a study of blood T cell repertoires in COVID-19. Overall study context: COVID-19 samples collected from the United States, Italy and Spain covered acute and convalescent phases. T cells, B-cell-depleted T cells, or PBMCs provided the cDNA or gDNA that served as material.

Original processing methods: Estimated nucleated cell counts came from reference gene primer amplification. The protocol was immunoSEQ multiplex PCR, while the TCRdb copy is restricted to in-frame clones and leaves out a portion. For V, J and clone size, that table is used; D and trimming come from the DNA. The top ten clones hold around 13% of a sample with 200,000 to 250,000 clones, about 84% of them seen once. The specimen was peripheral blood. The sequence came from a human donor in a cohort sampled during active COVID-19. The rearrangement uses TRBV7-2 and TRBJ2-7; 8 bases are shared with TRBD1. The CDR3 DNA reads TGTGCCAGCAGGCCCGGGACAGGACCCTACGAGCAGTACTTC. Protein sequence: CASRPGTGPYEQYF.